Below, one T cell receptor (beta chain) is given with its context. The antigen remains unidentified. The sample comes from a study of OX40 agonist ivuxolimab in advanced cancers. Study summary: Prior anti-PD-1, anti-PD-L1 or anti-CTLA-4 therapy did not bar entry, and approximately 40% had some.

Clones were read by immunoSEQ multiplex PCR, and TCRdb kept only the in-frame ones, dropping some. The sample has some 48,000 clones, more than 65% seen once. V lost 5 bases, J lost 7 bases, and 15 bases lay in between. The germline gives CDR1 GTSNPN, CDR2 SVGIG (reference sequence). The CDR3 has 12 residues. General study findings and limits: Antigen targets of the expanded peripheral T cells went undetermined. In the 0.1-3.0 mg/kg groups, partial responders showed among the lowest expansion.

This chain joins TRBV30 and TRBJ2-7; D not certain. The sequence was collected from an adult with an advanced solid tumor such as melanoma, head and neck, liver or kidney cancer. The sample in question was CD4+ or CD8+ T cells sorted from blood, obtained in a trial of the OX40 agonist ivuxolimab. CDR3 sequence: CAWSQTLDEQYF. As DNA, the CDR3 is TGTGCCTGGTCCCAAACATTGGATGAGCAGTACTTC. Together with reference TRBV30 and TRBJ2-7, the CDR3 gives the full variable domain: SQTIHQWPATLVQPVGSPLSLECTVEGTSNPNLYWYRQAAGRGLQLLFYSVGIGQISSEVPQNLSASRPQDRQFILSSKKLLLSDSGFYLCAWSQTLDEQYFGPGTRLTVT.